This TCR beta chain originates from a study of identical twins. Every donor was a healthy Caucasian. V was clipped by 10 bases and J by 5 bases; unmatched bases: 11. The CDR3 extends over 15 amino acids. The V gene's germline CDR1 is ENHRY and CDR2 SYGVKD. This clonotype showed up just a few times. Using its own MiXCR run on the 5' RACE reads, TCRdb lists one record per CDR3 protein. The data hold approximately 210,000 distinct CDR3 sequences, with under 8.5% observed a single time. This sample was shared with a second study, whose subject was T cells expressing NK-cell markers. Per that paper: Among the eight sequenced donors, seven tested HCMV-seropositive and one tested seronegative. Whether the expanded NKG2C+ T cell clones recognized HCMV remained unclear.

The chain couples TRBV10-3 to TRBJ2-5, with 12 bases aligning to TRBD1. Sample: CD8+ T cells sorted from blood. This TCR came from a woman between 18 and 29 years old in good health. CDR3 sequence reads: CASHRDRGPGETQYF. The CDR3 coding sequence is TGTGCCAGCCACCGGGACAGGGGGCCGGGGGAGACCCAGTACTTC.